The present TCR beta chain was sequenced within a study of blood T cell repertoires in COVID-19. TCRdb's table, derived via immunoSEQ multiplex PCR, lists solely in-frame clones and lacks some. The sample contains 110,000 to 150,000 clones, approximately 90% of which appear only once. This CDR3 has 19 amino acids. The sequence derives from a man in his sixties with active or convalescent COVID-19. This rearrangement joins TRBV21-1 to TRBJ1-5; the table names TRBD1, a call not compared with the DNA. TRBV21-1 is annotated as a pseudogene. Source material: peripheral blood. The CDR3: CASSKGAGWKNKGNQPQHF. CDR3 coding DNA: TGTGCCAGCAGCAAAGGGGCAGGGTGGAAGAATAAAGGCAATCAGCCCCAGCATTTT.